The source of this T cell receptor (beta chain) is a study of blood T cell repertoires in COVID-19. Study-level information: From the United States, Italy and Spain came samples of acute and convalescent COVID-19.

Sequenced by immunoSEQ multiplex PCR; TCRdb stores in-frame clones only, minus some. Of about 250,000 clones listed, approximately 86% are singletons. The clonotype comes from a man older than 75 with acute or convalescent COVID-19. The specimen was peripheral blood.

Written as DNA, the CDR3 is TGTGCCAGCAGCGCCGAGGGGGCGGTTTGGAATGAGCAGTTCTTC. Translating gives CASSAEGAVWNEQFF. The chain couples TRBV9 to TRBJ2-1; 7 bases line up with TRBD1. The V gene end was trimmed by 3 bases and the J gene end by 7 bases; junction bases not matched to a gene: 10. The V gene's germline CDR1 is SGDLS and CDR2 YYNGEE. The CDR3 is made up of 15 amino acids.